The next 6 T cell receptor beta chains were all read from a single sample in a study of blood T cell repertoires in COVID-19. Data came from immunoSEQ multiplex PCR; TCRdb stores just in-frame clones and leaves some out. The sample lists approximately 180,000 clones; approximately 85% were seen once. Sequences were obtained from peripheral blood. The source is a human donor with active or convalescent COVID-19. The donor label of this sample is uncertain.

The chain is built from TRBV4-1 and TRBJ1-3; a possible D gene is TRBD1 (5 bases). The CDR3 contains 15 residues. V lost 5 bases and J 9 bases, leaving 20 bases between the germline ends. CDR1 and CDR2 from the germline V gene are MGHRA and YSYEKL. The CDR3 DNA reads TGCGCCAGCAGCGGTCGGGACTCCTTGCGAACCACCATATATTTT. Translation: CASSGRDSLRTTIYF.

V usage is TRBV2 and J usage is TRBJ2-4, with 12 bases lining up with TRBD1. Germline V gene lookup returns CDR1 SNHLY and CDR2 FYNNEI. Trimming removed 6 bases from V and 8 bases from J; junction bases left unmatched: 5. The CDR3 is made up of 14 amino acids. In nucleotides, the CDR3 is TGTGCCAGCAGGGGGGACAGGGGGCAGGACATTCAGTACTTC. Its protein product is CASRGDRGQDIQYF.

The sample holds many counts of this clone. This chain joins TRBV12-5 and TRBJ1-1, with 7 bases identical to TRBD1. Losses at the gene ends were 1 base for V and 9 bases for J; bases not matched to a gene: 8. The CDR3 has 14 amino acids. CDR1 LGHNT and CDR2 FRNRAP come from the germline V gene. The CDR3 bases are TGTGCTAGTGGTTTGGAGGCAGGGGGTATGAAAGCTTTCTTT. Translation gives CASGLEAGGMKAFF.

The chain combines TRBV20-1 with TRBJ1-2; D perhaps matches TRBD1 (5 bases). The CDR3 extends over 13 amino acids. V was pared by 3 bases and J by 8 bases, with 16 bases between. Germline V gene lookup returns CDR1 DFQATT and CDR2 SNEGSKA (reference sequence). CDR3 region: CSASLRRGGGYTF. CDR3 nucleotide sequence: TGCAGTGCTAGTCTCCGTAGGGGTGGAGGCTACACCTTC.

This clone was detected a few times. J is TRBJ1-2 and V is TRBV3-1 (or the pseudogene TRBV3-2); 10 bases agree with TRBD1. The CDR3 has 15 residues. Germline V gene lookup returns CDR1 LGHDT and CDR2 YNNKEL (reference sequence). Germline trimming cut 4 bases from V and 7 bases from J; bases unmatched to any gene: 9. CDR3 nucleotides: TGTGCCAGCAGCCCCGGGACAGGGGAGCTCAGTGGCTACACCTTC. Its translation: CASSPGTGELSGYTF.

The V gene is TRBV13, the J gene TRBJ2-3; no clear D. The V gene's germline CDR1 is PRHDT and CDR2 FYEKMQ (reference sequence). The CDR3 extends over 14 amino acids. Deletions cut 3 bases from V and 4 bases from J, with 11 bases between. CDR3 DNA: TGTGCCAGCAGCTTGCGTTTCTTAGCAGATACGCAGTATTTT. Residues: CASSLRFLADTQYF.